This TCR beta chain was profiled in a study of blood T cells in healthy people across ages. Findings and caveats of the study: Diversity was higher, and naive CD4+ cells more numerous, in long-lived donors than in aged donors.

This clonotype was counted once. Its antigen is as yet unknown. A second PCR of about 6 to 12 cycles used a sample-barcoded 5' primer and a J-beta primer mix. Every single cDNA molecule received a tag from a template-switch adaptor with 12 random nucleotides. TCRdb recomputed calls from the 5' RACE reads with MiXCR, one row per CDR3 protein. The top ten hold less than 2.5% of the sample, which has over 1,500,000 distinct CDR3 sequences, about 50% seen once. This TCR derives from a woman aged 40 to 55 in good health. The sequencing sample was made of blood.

CDR3 bases: TGTGCCAGCAGCCGAAGTTGTGTTGACACCTTC. Translating gives CASSRSCVDTF. The chain combines TRBV28 with TRBJ1-2; D gene uncertain. CDR3 length equals 11 residues. V was trimmed by 6 bases and J by 12 bases, leaving 14 bases between them. Germline loops: CDR1 MDHEN, CDR2 SYDVKM.